There are a few counts of the clone carrying this T cell receptor beta chain. The sample comes from a study of T cells in Graves' hyperthyroidism and ophthalmopathy. The CDR3 contains 13 residues. The V gene lost 2 bases and the J gene lost 7 bases, with 11 bases spanning the gap. The germline CDR1 and CDR2 sequences are KGHSH and LQKENI. The study based diagnoses on clinical symptoms, serum thyroxine and TRAb, thyroid ultrasound and orbital computed tomography. Regions amplified from RNA transcripts were the TCR beta CDR3 regions. TCR CDR3 underwent first-round RT-PCR with the HTBI primer set. In TCRdb, the multiplex PCR reads were re-called with MiXCR into one record per CDR3 protein. Of fewer than 400,000 distinct CDR3 sequences in the sample, approximately 16% were seen once.

The clonotype was recovered from a man aged 30 to 45 with Graves' hyperthyroidism. V gene TRBV18 combines with J gene TRBJ1-1; D is perhaps TRBD1 (6 bases). Material for sequencing was blood. CDR3 bases: TGTGCCAGCTCACCATTACAGGGACGTGAAGCTTTCTTT. Protein sequence: CASSPLQGREAFF.